Described below is a single T cell receptor beta chain sequence and its context. The target antigen is unknown. Assay: immunoSEQ multiplex PCR; the TCRdb copy retains only in-frame clones and omits some. There are under 95,000 clones in the sample; over 85% occur only once, and over 2% lies in the top ten. V trimming: 5 bases; J trimming: 4 bases; junction bases outside the gene matches: 5. CDR3 length: 14 amino acids. Germline-derived CDR1 and CDR2 are MNHEY and SVGAGI. These data come from a study of cytomegalovirus exposure and HLA in healthy donors. Background on the study: The same platform was used for the approximately 120 validation repertoires as for the approximately 720 first-cohort repertoires, as reported in a later analysis.

Study results and limitations: The tendency of first-cohort TCR clusters to co-occur in the 130 or so validation repertoires was identified by a subsequent analysis.

The donors were part of the 120-subject validation cohort, which stood apart from the roughly 640-subject first cohort. The sample taken for sequencing was PBMCs. The clonotype was recovered from a woman younger than 35 in good health and CMV-seronegative. This chain joins TRBV6-5 and TRBJ1-3; 7 nucleotides line up with TRBD1. CDR3 DNA: TGTGCCAGCAGTACCGACAGGGACGGAAACACCATATATTTT. Translation gives CASSTDRDGNTIYF.